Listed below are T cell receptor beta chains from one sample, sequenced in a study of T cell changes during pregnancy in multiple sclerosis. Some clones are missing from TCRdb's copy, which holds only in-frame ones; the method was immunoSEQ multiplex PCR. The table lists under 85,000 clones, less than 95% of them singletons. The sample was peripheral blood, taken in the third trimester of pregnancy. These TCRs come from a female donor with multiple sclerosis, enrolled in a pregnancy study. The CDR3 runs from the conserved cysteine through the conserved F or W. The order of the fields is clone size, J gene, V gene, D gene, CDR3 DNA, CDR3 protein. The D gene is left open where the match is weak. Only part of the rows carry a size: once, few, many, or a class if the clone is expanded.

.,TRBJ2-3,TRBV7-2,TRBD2,TGTGCCAGCAGCCCAACTTTCGCGGGGGGGGATACGCAGTATTTT,CASSPTFAGGDTQYF
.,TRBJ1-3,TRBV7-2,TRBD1,TGTGCCAGCAGCACGGACAGGGTGGGCGCTGGAAACACCATATATTTT,CASSTDRVGAGNTIYF
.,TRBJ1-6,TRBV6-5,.,TGTGCCAGCAGTTACTTCCGACAGCTTTATAATTCACCCCTCCACTTT,CASSYFRQLYNSPLHF
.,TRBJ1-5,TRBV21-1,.,TGTGCCAGCAGCAAAGAGGGTGAGGACAGGAGAAATCAGCCCCAGCATTTT,CASSKEGEDRRNQPQHF
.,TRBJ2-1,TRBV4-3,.,TGCGCCAGCAGCCAAGACTATCCCGATCAAGTCAATGAGCAGTTCTTC,CASSQDYPDQVNEQFF
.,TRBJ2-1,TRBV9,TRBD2,TGTGCCAGCAGCCCCACAGGCGGGGGGGCCTCCTACAATGAGCAGTTCTTC,CASSPTGGGASYNEQFF
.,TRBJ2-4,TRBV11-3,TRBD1,TGTGCCAGCAGCCGCGGGACAGGAAAAAACATTCAGTACTTC,CASSRGTGKNIQYF
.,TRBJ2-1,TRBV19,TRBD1,TGTGCCAGTAGTATCAACAGGGGATACAATGAGCAGTTCTTC,CASSINRGYNEQFF
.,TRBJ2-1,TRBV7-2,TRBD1,TGTGCCAGCAGCTACGTAATCCGGGACAGGGGAGCCAATGAGCAGTTCTTC,CASSYVIRDRGANEQFF
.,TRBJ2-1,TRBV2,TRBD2,TGTGCCAGCAGTGAAGCGAGACTAGCGGGCCCCAATGAGCAGTTCTTC,CASSEARLAGPNEQFF
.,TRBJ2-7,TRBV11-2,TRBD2,TGTGCCAGCAGCTTAGTGACGGGGGGCTACGAGCAGTACTTC,CASSLVTGGYEQYF
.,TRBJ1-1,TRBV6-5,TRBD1,TGTGCCAGCAGGGAGACAGGGGAGTGGACTGAAGCTTTCTTT,CASRETGEWTEAFF
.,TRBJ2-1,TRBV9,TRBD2,TGTGCCAGCAGCTGGGTAGGGGTAGCGGGGGGCCGTCCCAATGAACAGTTCTTC,CASSWVGVAGGRPNEQFF
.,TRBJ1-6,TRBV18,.,TGTGCCAGCTCACCAGAACCTTCCAGGGCTTTCCGGTCACCCCTCCACTTT,CASSPEPSRAFRSPLHF
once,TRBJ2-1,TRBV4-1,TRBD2,TGCGCCAGCAGCCAAGGACTAGCGGGGGGGCCAGGCGATGAGCAGTTCTTC,CASSQGLAGGPGDEQFF
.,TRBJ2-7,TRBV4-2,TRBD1,TGTGCCAGCAGCGGGACAGACTCCTACGAGCAGTACTTC,CASSGTDSYEQYF
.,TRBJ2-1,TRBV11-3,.,TGTGCCAGCAGCTTCCAGGGTAGCAATGAGCAGTTCTTC,CASSFQGSNEQFF
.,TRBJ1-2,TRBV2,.,TGTGCCAGCAATACGGAGGGTAACTATGGCTACACCTTC,CASNTEGNYGYTF
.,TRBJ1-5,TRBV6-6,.,TGTGCCAGCAGTTACTCGACAGCTCTTAGCAATCAGCCCCAGCATTTT,CASSYSTALSNQPQHF
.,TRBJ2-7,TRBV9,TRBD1,TGTGCCAGCAGCGTAGCTGGGACAGATACCTACGAGCAGTACTTC,CASSVAGTDTYEQYF
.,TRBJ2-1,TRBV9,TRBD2,TGTGCCAGCAGCCCCCTGGAAGGACTAGCGACAAATGAGCAGTTCTTC,CASSPLEGLATNEQFF
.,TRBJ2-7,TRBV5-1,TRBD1,TGCGCCAGCAGTCTCCAAGGACAGGGGGACTACGAGCAGTACTTC,CASSLQGQGDYEQYF
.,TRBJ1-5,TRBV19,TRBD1,TGTGCCAGTAGTATCGTACAGGGGACCAATCAGCCCCAGCATTTT,CASSIVQGTNQPQHF
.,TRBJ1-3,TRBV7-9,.,TGTGCCAGCAGCTCGGGCGGGGGAAACACCATATATTTT,CASSSGGGNTIYF
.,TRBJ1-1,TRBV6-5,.,TGTGCCAGCAGAGGAGGGCTCATGAACACTGAAGCTTTCTTT,CASRGGLMNTEAFF
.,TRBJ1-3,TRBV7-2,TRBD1,TGTGCCAGCAGCCGACGGGACAGGGGGGTGTCTGGAAACACCATATATTTT,CASSRRDRGVSGNTIYF